The clone carrying this T cell receptor (beta chain) was picked up one time. Recruits, aged roughly 18 to 90 years, lived in 25 or so US areas. Participant reports of clinical history set cohort assignment. In the original processing: By means of reference gene primer amplification, nucleated cell counts were estimated. Measured with immunoSEQ multiplex PCR; TCRdb has only the in-frame clones, and not every one. V, J and clone size reflect that table, while D and trimming were determined from the DNA. The data contain some 250,000 clones, about 89% of them singletons. With V trimmed by 5 bases and J by 5 bases, 8 bases remained unmatched. The CDR3 covers 14 residues. The germline CDR1 and CDR2 sequences are SEHNR and FQNEAQ (reference sequence). This sample was taken from a study of blood T cell repertoires in COVID-19. About the research overall: There were acute and convalescent COVID-19 samples, and they came from the United States, Italy and Spain.

Sequencing used PBMCs or T cells enriched from blood (not recorded which). V and J are TRBV7-9 and TRBJ2-7; 8 bases are shared with TRBD1. The sequence was collected from a human donor in a cohort exposed to, infected with or recovered from COVID-19 (not recorded which). The donor label of this sample is uncertain. The CDR3 region has the DNA TGTGCCAGCAGCCCCCGGGACAGGCTCAACGAGCAGTACTTC. Amino acids: CASSPRDRLNEQYF.